The rows below give T cell receptor beta chains drawn from one sample of a study of Ad26.COV2.S vaccination and SARS-CoV-2 variants. The data were produced by immunoSEQ multiplex PCR, yet TCRdb's version contains in-frame clones alone and is incomplete. The sample consists of 300,000 to 350,000 clones, roughly 86% of them appearing once. This sample comprised peripheral blood, obtained in a trial of Ad26.COV2.S vaccine versus placebo. These receptors were collected from a person aged 18-65 years who received the Ad26.COV2.S COVID-19 vaccine or a placebo. Both conserved end residues are part of each CDR3. The D gene is left open where the match is weak. Part of the rows lack a size; the others show once, few, many or a class for expanded clones.

clone size: NA; V gene: TRBV20-1; J gene: TRBJ2-1; D gene: TRBD2; CDR3 protein: CSASSGGLYNEQFF; CDR3 DNA: TGCAGTGCTAGTAGCGGGGGGCTATACAATGAGCAGTTCTTC
clone size: NA; V gene: TRBV19; J gene: TRBJ2-7; D gene: NA; CDR3 protein: CASSPAQGKNEQYF; CDR3 DNA: TGTGCCAGTAGTCCAGCCCAGGGGAAGAACGAGCAGTACTTC
clone size: NA; V gene: TRBV9; J gene: TRBJ1-2; D gene: NA; CDR3 protein: CASSLNTEGSYGYTF; CDR3 DNA: TGTGCCAGCAGCCTCAATACCGAGGGCAGCTATGGCTACACCTTC
clone size: NA; V gene: TRBV28; J gene: TRBJ1-2; D gene: TRBD1; CDR3 protein: CASRLTGGFGGYTF; CDR3 DNA: TGTGCCAGCAGGCTAACAGGGGGCTTTGGGGGCTACACCTTC
clone size: NA; V gene: TRBV6-5; J gene: TRBJ2-1; D gene: NA; CDR3 protein: CASSRGTYNEQFF; CDR3 DNA: TGTGCCAGCAGCCGGGGAACCTACAATGAGCAGTTCTTC
clone size: NA; V gene: TRBV3-1/TRBV3-2; J gene: TRBJ1-4; D gene: NA; CDR3 protein: CASSQVRGGGEKLFF; CDR3 DNA: TGTGCCAGCAGCCAAGTCAGGGGCGGGGGGGAAAAACTGTTTTTT
clone size: NA; V gene: TRBV15; J gene: TRBJ2-3; D gene: NA; CDR3 protein: CATSRDRAADTQYF; CDR3 DNA: TGTGCCACCAGCAGAGACAGGGCAGCAGATACGCAGTATTTT
clone size: NA; V gene: TRBV29-1; J gene: TRBJ2-3; D gene: NA; CDR3 protein: CSVELGQKQYF; CDR3 DNA: TGCAGCGTGGAGCTGGGTCAAAAGCAGTATTTT
clone size: NA; V gene: TRBV5-8; J gene: TRBJ1-1; D gene: NA; CDR3 protein: CASSLQGPNTEAFF; CDR3 DNA: TGTGCCAGCAGCTTGCAAGGGCCGAACACTGAAGCTTTCTTT
clone size: NA; V gene: TRBV5-6; J gene: TRBJ1-5; D gene: TRBD1; CDR3 protein: CASSSGTGGKSNQPQHF; CDR3 DNA: TGTGCCAGCAGCTCCGGGACAGGGGGCAAAAGCAATCAGCCCCAGCATTTT
clone size: NA; V gene: TRBV5-1; J gene: TRBJ2-3; D gene: TRBD1; CDR3 protein: CASSYDGDRGDTQYF; CDR3 DNA: TGCGCCAGCAGCTATGACGGGGACAGGGGGGATACGCAGTATTTT
clone size: NA; V gene: TRBV30; J gene: TRBJ1-1; D gene: NA; CDR3 protein: CAWSSPGRVNTEAFF; CDR3 DNA: TGTGCCTGGAGCTCCCCAGGCAGGGTGAACACTGAAGCTTTCTTT
clone size: NA; V gene: TRBV5-1; J gene: TRBJ2-1; D gene: TRBD2; CDR3 protein: CASSLTSGGFSYNEQFF; CDR3 DNA: TGCGCCAGCAGCTTGACTAGCGGGGGGTTCTCCTACAATGAGCAGTTCTTC
clone size: NA; V gene: TRBV7-2; J gene: TRBJ1-1; D gene: TRBD1; CDR3 protein: CASSLGGTVNTEAFF; CDR3 DNA: TGTGCCAGCAGCTTAGGTGGGACAGTGAACACTGAAGCTTTCTTT
clone size: NA; V gene: TRBV10-2; J gene: TRBJ2-7; D gene: NA; CDR3 protein: CASVPHWQVLYEQYF; CDR3 DNA: TGCGCCAGCGTCCCCCATTGGCAGGTTCTCTACGAGCAGTACTTC
clone size: NA; V gene: TRBV5-1; J gene: TRBJ1-1; D gene: NA; CDR3 protein: CASSPLQGKNTEAFF; CDR3 DNA: TGCGCCAGCAGCCCCCTTCAGGGGAAGAACACTGAAGCTTTCTTT
clone size: NA; V gene: TRBV19; J gene: TRBJ2-7; D gene: TRBD1; CDR3 protein: CAAGGAYEQYF; CDR3 DNA: TGTGCGGCAGGGGGCGCCTACGAGCAGTACTTC
clone size: NA; V gene: TRBV6-2/TRBV6-3; J gene: TRBJ2-7; D gene: NA; CDR3 protein: CASSTAMRGVKGYEQYF; CDR3 DNA: TGTGCCAGCAGTACCGCGATGAGGGGGGTCAAGGGATACGAGCAGTACTTC
clone size: NA; V gene: TRBV6-1; J gene: TRBJ1-1; D gene: TRBD1; CDR3 protein: CASSAGTGVLDSEAFF; CDR3 DNA: TGTGCCAGCAGTGCCGGGACAGGGGTGTTAGACTCTGAAGCTTTCTTT
clone size: NA; V gene: TRBV5-8; J gene: TRBJ2-1; D gene: TRBD2; CDR3 protein: CASSLGTSGVYNEQFF; CDR3 DNA: TGTGCCAGCAGCTTGGGGACTAGCGGGGTCTACAATGAGCAGTTCTTC
clone size: NA; V gene: TRBV30; J gene: TRBJ2-7; D gene: NA; CDR3 protein: CAWSVQGHSYEQYF; CDR3 DNA: TGTGCCTGGAGTGTACAAGGACACAGCTACGAGCAGTACTTC
clone size: NA; V gene: TRBV7-2; J gene: TRBJ2-1; D gene: NA; CDR3 protein: CASRENRAGEQFF; CDR3 DNA: TGTGCCAGCAGAGAAAACAGGGCGGGTGAGCAGTTCTTC
clone size: NA; V gene: TRBV30; J gene: TRBJ1-2; D gene: NA; CDR3 protein: CAWSPTDRFSF; CDR3 DNA: TGTGCCTGGAGTCCAACCGACAGGTTCTCCTTC
clone size: NA; V gene: TRBV2; J gene: TRBJ1-2; D gene: NA; CDR3 protein: CASSEIGPTSYGYTF; CDR3 DNA: TGTGCCAGCAGTGAAATCGGACCGACCTCGTATGGCTACACCTTC
clone size: NA; V gene: TRBV5-5; J gene: TRBJ1-1; D gene: NA; CDR3 protein: CASSLETTTANTEAFF; CDR3 DNA: TGTGCCAGCAGCTTGGAGACCACCACAGCGAACACTGAAGCTTTCTTT
clone size: NA; V gene: TRBV11-2; J gene: TRBJ2-5; D gene: TRBD1; CDR3 protein: CASRTGGLETQYF; CDR3 DNA: TGTGCCAGCCGGACAGGGGGCTTAGAGACCCAGTACTTC
clone size: NA; V gene: TRBV29-1; J gene: TRBJ2-7; D gene: NA; CDR3 protein: CSVGPGTYEQYF; CDR3 DNA: NA
clone size: NA; V gene: TRBV7-3; J gene: TRBJ2-1; D gene: TRBD1; CDR3 protein: CASSPPGQGYNEQFF; CDR3 DNA: TGTGCCAGCAGCCCGCCGGGACAGGGGTACAATGAGCAGTTCTTC
clone size: NA; V gene: TRBV7-2; J gene: TRBJ2-4; D gene: NA; CDR3 protein: CASTKTRYLNIQYF; CDR3 DNA: TGTGCCAGCACCAAAACCCGGTATCTTAACATTCAGTACTTC
clone size: NA; V gene: TRBV10-1; J gene: TRBJ1-1; D gene: TRBD1; CDR3 protein: CASSEDRGRTEAFF; CDR3 DNA: TGCGCCAGCAGTGAAGACAGGGGAAGAACTGAAGCTTTCTTT
clone size: NA; V gene: TRBV6-5; J gene: TRBJ1-1; D gene: NA; CDR3 protein: CASLLQEGTEAFF; CDR3 DNA: TGTGCCAGCCTGTTACAGGAGGGCACTGAAGCTTTCTTT
clone size: few; V gene: TRBV6-2/TRBV6-3; J gene: TRBJ1-6; D gene: NA; CDR3 protein: CASSYRESLHF; CDR3 DNA: TGTGCCAGCAGTTATAGGGAGAGTCTCCACTTT
clone size: NA; V gene: TRBV7-3; J gene: TRBJ2-1; D gene: TRBD1; CDR3 protein: CASSKAGTGSYNEQFF; CDR3 DNA: TGTGCCAGCAGCAAAGCCGGGACAGGGTCCTACAATGAGCAGTTCTTC
clone size: NA; V gene: TRBV4-1; J gene: TRBJ2-5; D gene: NA; CDR3 protein: CASSQVNVETQYF; CDR3 DNA: TGCGCCAGCAGCCAAGTGAATGTAGAGACCCAGTACTTC
clone size: NA; V gene: TRBV2; J gene: TRBJ2-7; D gene: NA; CDR3 protein: CASREDEVRQYF; CDR3 DNA: TGTGCCAGCAGGGAGGATGAGGTGAGGCAGTACTTC
clone size: NA; V gene: TRBV6-6; J gene: TRBJ2-7; D gene: NA; CDR3 protein: CASSYAERRYEQYF; CDR3 DNA: TGTGCCAGCAGTTACGCGGAACGGAGGTACGAGCAGTACTTC
clone size: NA; V gene: TRBV4-1; J gene: TRBJ1-3; D gene: NA; CDR3 protein: CASSQAPFSGNTIYF; CDR3 DNA: TGCGCCAGCAGCCAAGCCCCCTTCTCTGGAAACACCATATATTTT
clone size: NA; V gene: TRBV19; J gene: TRBJ1-3; D gene: NA; CDR3 protein: CASTPETQRNTIYF; CDR3 DNA: TGTGCCAGTACTCCGGAGACTCAGAGAAACACCATATATTTT
clone size: NA; V gene: TRBV19; J gene: TRBJ1-5; D gene: NA; CDR3 protein: CASSMAGLQPQHF; CDR3 DNA: TGTGCCAGTAGTATGGCCGGGTTACAGCCCCAGCATTTT
clone size: NA; V gene: TRBV11-2; J gene: TRBJ2-2; D gene: TRBD1; CDR3 protein: CASRPGQGARTITGELFF; CDR3 DNA: TGTGCCAGCAGGCCGGGACAGGGGGCAAGGACGATCACCGGGGAGCTGTTTTTT